This T cell receptor beta chain derives from a study of blood T cell repertoires in COVID-19 (dated by TCRdb to 2018 to 2020). Broadly, across the study: Samples from collaborators originated in the United States, Italy and Spain and spanned both the acute and convalescent phases of COVID-19. The material from the prospective study consisted of cDNA or gDNA derived from T cells, B-cell-depleted T cells, or PBMCs. Where available, HLA class I and class II types were taken from metadata supplied by the sample provider and were not determined by assay-based typing. A de-identified subject ID, COVID-19 status, age in years and sex were almost always included in the sample metadata. The repertoires were released in a freely available public database intended as a resource for research on the immune response to SARS-CoV-2. Samples were obtained from the ongoing ImmuneRACE study (first 160 participants) and from over a thousand subjects provided by 6 global collaborators. The dataset comprised deeply sampled blood TCRbeta repertoires from subjects exposed to, actively infected with, or recovered from COVID-19.

Notes on this clone: Its antigen specificity is not known. No much larger clonotype is one base removed from it; base qualities were not supplied.

Each collaborating institution followed its own protocols to collect whole blood in K2EDTA tubes. For TCRbeta analysis, collaborators shipped samples as frozen whole blood, isolated PBMCs, or DNA extracted from either of those sample types. Results and caveats for the whole study, not just this receptor: The quantity of clinical and demographic metadata differed by source and by participant and was supplied without curation.

TCRbeta CDR3 regions were amplified from genomic DNA using the immunoSEQ Assay, a bias-controlled multiplex PCR. The original pipeline was this. The number of nucleated cells in each sample was estimated by amplification of reference gene primers within the assay. To quantify the absolute abundance of each unique TCRbeta CDR3 rearrangement, sequence reads were collapsed and filtered. For each sample, productive Simpson clonality was calculated as the square root of Simpson's diversity index over productive rearrangements. The clones in this table, taken by TCRdb from immuneACCESS, are in-frame only. Not every clone is retained; where verified, under half of the shortfall comes from an unresolved V gene, and the cause of the rest is unknown. From that table come the V and J calls and clone size; the DNA was used to work out D and trimming. Here the sample has approximately 350,000 clones; about 90% occur a single time. About 1.2% of the sample comes from the top ten.

This TCR was recovered from a man aged 35 to 55 with acute or convalescent COVID-19. Sequenced input: peripheral blood.

The CDR3 corresponds to CAISESNPDNEQFF. The DNA sequence is given as TGTGCCATCAGTGAGTCGAACCCGGACAATGAGCAGTTCTTC. The chain joins TRBV10-3 to TRBJ2-1; the D gene remains uncertain. The junction shows trimming of 0 bases on V and 5 bases on J, plus 8 bases between the germline ends. The germline V gene yields ENHRY for CDR1 and SYGVKD for CDR2. From cysteine to phenylalanine, the CDR3 is 14 amino acids long. The sequence is cut down to CDR3 DNA, 42 bases in frame from base 1.